Following are 23 T cell receptor beta chains from one sample sequenced in a study of T cells in Graves' hyperthyroidism and ophthalmopathy. TCR beta CDR3 sequences were amplified from RNA transcripts. The HTBI set primed first-round TCR CDR3 RT-PCR. Via MiXCR, TCRdb re-called the multiplex PCR reads, giving one row per CDR3 protein. This table has roughly 380,000 distinct CDR3 sequences, 15% to 20% appearing once. Sequenced input: blood. Every receptor here comes from a middle-aged woman with Graves' ophthalmopathy.

The table lists this clonotype with many counts. The chain carries TRBV30 and TRBJ1-1, with TRBD1 identical over 8 bases. Per the germline V gene, CDR1 is GTSNPN and CDR2 is SVGIG (reference sequence). The length of the CDR3 is 15 residues. Trimming took 0 bases from V and 5 from J; bases not matched to a gene: 8. The CDR3 DNA reads TGTGCCTGGAGTGTAATCGGACAGGGTAGTACTGAAGCTTTCTTT. Amino acid sequence: CAWSVIGQGSTEAFF.

There are many counts of this clonotype. This chain uses TRBV30 with TRBJ2-5, with unresolved D. Trimming removed 4 bases at V and 5 bases at J, with 8 bases between. Per the germline V gene, CDR1 is GTSNPN and CDR2 is SVGIG (reference sequence). The CDR3 spans 11 residues. In DNA form, the CDR3 reads TGTGCCTGGAATGGGTGGGAGACCCAGTACTTC. Encoded protein: CAWNGWETQYF.

About this clonotype: With a much larger clone just one base away, this may be a read error. The chain recombines TRBV6-2 or TRBV6-3 with TRBJ2-2; maybe TRBD1 (6 bases). CDR1 is MNHEY and CDR2 is SVGEGT in the germline V gene. The CDR3 contains 17 residues. CDR3 in DNA: TGTTCCAGCAGTTACTCGATACTAGGGGGTGACACCGGGGAGCTGTTTTTT. Amino acids: CSSSYSILGGDTGELFF.

This clonotype has at least ten counts. This sequence joins TRBV6-2 or TRBV6-3 and TRBJ2-7; 12 positions match TRBD2. Germline loops: CDR1 MNHEY, CDR2 SVGEGT. V lost 6 bases to trimming and J lost 7 bases; unmatched junction nucleotides: 7. This CDR3 has 14 residues. CDR3 DNA sequence: TGTGCCAGCAGACCGCTAGCGGGAGGGCAAGAGCAGTACTTC. It is translated as CASRPLAGGQEQYF.

The chain combines TRBV6-5 with TRBJ2-5; a possible D gene is TRBD2 (5 bases). Germline CDR1 and CDR2: MNHEY and SVGAGI. Trimming left V 4 bases short and J 4 bases short, with 25 bases between. This CDR3 has 18 residues. The CDR3, as DNA: TGTGCCAGCAGTTTATCTGGCTCATGGGCCCGAAGCGGAGAGACCCAGTACTTC. It encodes CASSLSGSWARSGETQYF.

This clonotype was counted between two and nine times. The CDR3 loop reads CASTTTTLLHHTLHF. In nucleotides, the CDR3 is TGTGCCAGCACAACTACGACCCTGCTTCATCACACCCTCCACTTT. This rearrangement joins TRBV6-2 or TRBV6-3 to TRBJ1-6; no reliable D call. The germline V gene has CDR1 MNHEY and CDR2 SVGEGT. V gave up 7 bases and J gave up 14 bases, with 24 bases separating them. CDR3 length equals 15 residues.

This sequence joins TRBV6-5 and TRBJ1-3; perhaps TRBD1 as D (5 bases). Per germline, CDR1 MNHEY and CDR2 SVGAGI. The CDR3 has 15 residues. Deletions cut 0 bases from V and 4 bases from J, with 10 bases between. The CDR3 sequence is CASSYSAGRGNTIYF. CDR3 in DNA: TGTGCCAGCAGTTACTCGGCAGGGAGGGGAAACACCATATATTTT.

Many counts were recorded for this clonotype. The chain recombines TRBV6-1 with TRBJ2-2; D gene uncertain. The CDR3 is made up of 14 amino acids. The germline V and J ends were trimmed by 6 bases and 7 bases, with 15 bases remaining between them. CDR1 is MNHNS, CDR2 SASEGT, per germline. The CDR3 DNA follows: TGTGCCAGCAGGGCCGCAGCCGCCTTCGGGGAGCTGTTTTTT. It encodes CASRAAAAFGELFF.

This clonotype has ten or more counts. The V and J genes are TRBV2 and TRBJ2-6, with D perhaps TRBD1 or TRBD2 (5 bases each). The ends were cut back, 0 bases at V and 1 base at J, with 7 bases in the middle. The CDR3 is made up of 16 amino acids. Germline V lookup: CDR1 SNHLY, CDR2 FYNNEI. DNA for the CDR3: TGTGCCAGCAGTGAAGCCGGGGCTTCTGGGGCCAACGTCCTGACTTTC. Its translation: CASSEAGASGANVLTF. Full variable domain (missing parts from reference TRBV2 and TRBJ2-6): EPEVTQTPSHQVTQMGQEVILRCVPISNHLYFYWYRQILGQKVEFLVSFYNNEISEKSEIFDDQFSVERPDGSNFTLKIRSTKLEDSAMYFCASSEAGASGANVLTFGAGSRLTVL.

This clonotype was counted at least ten times. The gene calls are TRBV12-3 or TRBV12-4 and TRBJ1-2, with 10 bases fitting TRBD1. With 5 bases clipped from V and 2 bases from J, the junction kept 5 bases outside the gene matches. This CDR3 contains 15 residues. The CDR3 sequence is CASSPGQGHNYGYTF. The CDR3 DNA sequence: TGTGCCAGCAGTCCGGGACAGGGGCACAACTATGGCTACACCTTC.

This clonotype has a count of ten or more. V and J are TRBV19 and TRBJ2-5, with 8 bases that match TRBD2. This CDR3 has 14 amino acids. J was trimmed by 2 bases and V by 4 bases; bases with no gene match: 3. Germline CDR1 and CDR2: LNHDA and SQIVND (reference sequence). CDR3 amino acids: CASSNGREQETQYF. The DNA of the CDR3 is TGTGCCAGTAGTAACGGGAGGGAACAAGAGACCCAGTACTTC. The variable domain in full, completed from reference TRBV19 and TRBJ2-5, reads DGGITQSPKYLFRKEGQNVTLSCEQNLNHDAMYWYRQDPGQGLRLIYYSQIVNDFQKGDIAEGYSVSREKKESFPLTVTSAQKNPTAFYLCASSNGREQETQYFGPGTRLLVL.

CDR3 DNA: TGTGCCAGTAGTATGGGTAGAACTGAAGCTTTCTTT. Its protein is CASSMGRTEAFF. This chain uses TRBV19 with TRBJ1-1; D remains ambiguous. Germline V gives CDR1 LNHDA, CDR2 SQIVND (reference sequence). V lost 3 bases to trimming and J lost 5 bases, with 7 bases between them. The CDR3 has 12 amino acids.

CDR3 DNA sequence: TGTGCCAGCAGTTACTCCCCCGGGACAGGGCACACTGAAGCTTTCTTT. This sequence encodes CASSYSPGTGHTEAFF. V is TRBV6-5 and J is TRBJ1-1, with 9 bases aligning to TRBD1. The V and J ends lost 0 bases and 3 bases, in that order; junction bases with no gene match: 5. In germline, CDR1 is MNHEY, CDR2 SVGAGI. This CDR3 is built from 16 residues.

This clonotype was picked up many times. The chain couples TRBV6-1 to TRBJ2-7, with 9 bases fitting TRBD2. The germline CDR1 and CDR2 sequences are MNHNS and SASEGT. This CDR3 spans 15 amino acids. V shed 10 bases, J shed 4 bases, and the junction held 14 bases outside the gene matches. CDR3: CATYRSGRGSYEQYF. CDR3 sequence (DNA): TGTGCCACCTACCGTAGCGGGAGAGGAAGTTACGAGCAGTACTTC.

At least ten counts were recorded for this clonotype. The genes are TRBV11-2 and TRBJ2-7, with 9 bases matching TRBD2. V was clipped by 5 bases and J by 7 bases; unmatched bases: 9. Germline V CDR1 and CDR2: SGHAT, FQNNGV. The CDR3 extends over 14 amino acids. CDR3 sequence: CASSTGVAGVEQYF. In DNA, the CDR3 is TGTGCCAGCAGCACAGGTGTAGCGGGAGTTGAGCAGTACTTC.

This clonotype was seen many times. V usage is TRBV27 and J usage is TRBJ2-7; D may be TRBD2 (5 bases). The CDR3 is 14 residues long. V lost 6 bases and J lost 0, with 12 bases in between. Germline V gene data show CDR1 as MNHEY and CDR2 as SMNVEV (reference sequence). The chain's CDR3 is CASRRGIPSYEQYF. The CDR3 coding sequence is TGTGCCAGCAGAAGAGGGATACCCTCCTACGAGCAGTACTTC.

In this sample, this clonotype turned up many times. This chain connects TRBV28 to TRBJ1-5; D is ambiguous. Germline V lookup: CDR1 MDHEN, CDR2 SYDVKM. The CDR3 is made up of 13 amino acids. V lost 7 bases to trimming and J lost 0 bases, with 7 bases between them. CDR3 sequence reads: CASISYSNQPQHF. The CDR3, as DNA: TGTGCCAGCATCAGCTATAGCAATCAGCCCCAGCATTTT.

There are many counts of this clonotype. V gene TRBV9 combines with J gene TRBJ2-7, with unresolved D. The CDR3 length is 12 residues. Germline V lookup: CDR1 SGDLS, CDR2 YYNGEE. V was clipped by 4 bases and J by 7 bases, with 12 bases between them. CDR3 sequence reads: CASSPPLREQYF. DNA for the CDR3: TGTGCCAGCAGCCCCCCTTTGCGGGAGCAGTACTTC.

This clonotype was picked up many times. The genes are TRBV30 and TRBJ2-7, with 12 bases matching TRBD2. V dropped 3 bases and J dropped 5; count of bases not matched to a gene: 5. Germline values: CDR1 GTSNPN, CDR2 SVGIG (reference sequence). The CDR3 spans 14 residues. CDR3 region: CAWRLAGGPHEQYF. The CDR3 region has the DNA TGTGCCTGGAGACTAGCGGGAGGTCCCCACGAGCAGTACTTC.

This clonotype showed up many times. The V call is TRBV20-1, the J call TRBJ2-7; D gene ambiguous. The CDR3 loop spans 10 amino acids. V was cut by 6 bases and J by 6 bases, with 9 bases left in between. From germline, CDR1 is DFQATT and CDR2 SNEGSKA (reference sequence). CDR3 amino acids: CSALHGEQYF. The CDR3 region has the DNA TGCAGTGCGTTACACGGCGAGCAGTACTTC.

V is TRBV28 and J is TRBJ1-1; D unclear. Per the germline V gene, CDR1 is MDHEN and CDR2 is SYDVKM. The CDR3 runs to 15 residues. Trimming removed 6 bases from V and 0 bases from J, with 14 bases in between. CDR3 region: CASSARGRLNTEAFF. CDR3 nucleotide sequence: TGTGCCAGCAGCGCGCGTGGACGGTTGAACACTGAAGCTTTCTTT. The full variable domain, with the rest looked up from reference TRBV28 and TRBJ1-1, is DVKVTQSSRYLVKRTGEKVFLECVQDMDHENMFWYRQDPGLGLRLIYFSYDVKMKEKGDIPEGYSVSREKKERFSLILESASTNQTSMYLCASSARGRLNTEAFFGQGTRLTVV.

The chain links TRBV30 to TRBJ2-5; D remains unclear. The germline CDR1 and CDR2 sequences are GTSNPN and SVGIG (reference sequence). Trimming removed 0 bases from V and 4 bases from J, with 9 bases in between. This CDR3 spans 13 amino acids. The CDR3 sequence is CAWSVYVRETQYF. The CDR3 DNA sequence: TGTGCCTGGAGTGTATACGTGAGAGAGACCCAGTACTTC. Using reference TRBV30 and TRBJ2-5 for the parts outside the CDR3, the full variable domain is SQTIHQWPATLVQPVGSPLSLECTVEGTSNPNLYWYRQAAGRGLQLLFYSVGIGQISSEVPQNLSASRPQDRQFILSSKKLLLSDSGFYLCAWSVYVRETQYFGPGTRLLVL.

This clonotype was seen repeatedly, ten times or more. J is TRBJ2-5 and V is TRBV7-3; TRBD2 matches at 7 bases. Germline CDR1 SGHTA, CDR2 FQGTGA. The CDR3 extends over 15 amino acids. The trim removed 0 bases at V and 2 bases at J, leaving 3 bases unmatched. The CDR3 spells CASSLTSGWQETQYF. In DNA, the CDR3 is TGTGCCAGCAGCTTAACTAGCGGGTGGCAAGAGACCCAGTACTTC.